One and the same sample provided the 30 T cell receptor beta chains below, sequenced in a study of cytomegalovirus exposure and HLA in healthy donors. Using immunoSEQ multiplex PCR, the repertoire was profiled, and TCRdb retains in-frame clones only, with some absent. The repertoire includes more than 300,000 clones, roughly 88% of them detected once, and over 0.8% sits in the top ten. The sample comprised PBMCs. These receptors all stem from a woman in her late teens or twenties in good health and CMV-seronegative.

The sample holds a few counts of this clone. The chain is built from TRBV19 and TRBJ1-2; TRBD1 might be the D (6 bases). The CDR3 has 14 amino acids. Germline values: CDR1 LNHDA, CDR2 SQIVND (reference sequence). The germline V and J ends were trimmed by 7 bases and 3 bases, with 15 bases remaining between them. The CDR3 here is CASTQGAEYYGYTF. The DNA of the CDR3 is TGTGCCAGTACACAGGGAGCAGAATACTATGGCTACACCTTC. The full variable domain, rest sourced from reference TRBV19 and TRBJ1-2, is DGGITQSPKYLFRKEGQNVTLSCEQNLNHDAMYWYRQDPGQGLRLIYYSQIVNDFQKGDIAEGYSVSREKKESFPLTVTSAQKNPTAFYLCASTQGAEYYGYTFGSGTRLTVV.

CDR3 nucleotide sequence: TGTGCCAGCAGCTTTTCTCAGGGTGGTGAGCTGTTTTTT. Protein sequence: CASSFSQGGELFF. The V and J genes are TRBV11-2 and TRBJ2-2, with D tentatively TRBD1 (5 bases). V shed 3 bases and J shed 11 bases, with 13 bases lying between them. From germline, CDR1 is SGHAT and CDR2 FQNNGV. CDR3 size: 13 residues.

The chain employs TRBV9 and TRBJ2-1; 12 bases map to TRBD2. After removal of 4 bases from V and 8 bases from J, the junction contained 7 bases not matched to a gene. Looked up from germline, CDR1 is SGDLS and CDR2 is YYNGEE. The CDR3 consists of 15 residues. CDR3 sequence reads: CASSPRLAGVDEQFF. DNA for the CDR3: TGTGCCAGCAGCCCCCGACTAGCGGGAGTAGATGAGCAGTTCTTC.

This clone occurred once. The V and J genes are TRBV4-2 and TRBJ1-2; D is unresolved. The germline V gene has CDR1 LGHNA and CDR2 YNFKEQ. V gave up 0 bases and J gave up 2 bases, with 7 bases separating them. CDR3 length: 14 residues. CDR3 protein: CASSQEAENYGYTF. The CDR3 DNA reads as TGTGCCAGCAGCCAAGAGGCCGAAAACTATGGCTACACCTTC.

This chain connects TRBV6-1 to TRBJ2-1, with 7 nucleotides matching TRBD2. The CDR3 extends over 14 amino acids. The V gene end was trimmed by 0 bases and the J gene end by 9 bases; junction bases not matched to a gene: 5. Germline assignment: CDR1 MNHNS and CDR2 SASEGT. The chain's CDR3 is CASSEAGGLTEQFF. The CDR3 DNA sequence: TGTGCCAGCAGTGAAGCGGGAGGGTTAACTGAGCAGTTCTTC.

This chain's CDR3 is CASSPGQGVTHEQFF. CDR3 sequence (DNA): TGTGCCAGCAGCCCTGGACAGGGGGTTACCCATGAGCAGTTCTTC. This chain uses TRBV11-3 with TRBJ2-1; 10 bases fit TRBD1. Germline trimming cut 5 bases from V and 8 bases from J; bases unmatched to any gene: 9. This CDR3 has 15 amino acids. Per germline, CDR1 SGHNT and CDR2 YENEEA.

V and J are TRBV9 and TRBJ2-3; TRBD2 matches at 7 bases. This CDR3 spans 16 amino acids. Germline-derived CDR1 and CDR2 are SGDLS and YYNGEE. Germline trimming cut 3 bases from V and 4 bases from J; bases unmatched to any gene: 11. CDR3 coding DNA: TGTGCCAGCAGCGAGGTGGGAGGGCATGTCGCAGATACGCAGTATTTT. Encoded protein: CASSEVGGHVADTQYF. Variable domain in full (rest from reference TRBV9 and TRBJ2-3): DSGVTQTPKHLITATGQRVTLRCSPRSGDLSVYWYQQSLDQGLQFLIQYYNGEERAKGNILERFSAQQFPDLHSELNLSSLELGDSALYFCASSEVGGHVADTQYFGPGTRLTVL.

The chain couples TRBV28 to TRBJ1-5, with D unclear. Between the trimmed V and J ends, which lost 7 bases and 7 bases, there was a span of 17 bases. The V gene's germline CDR1 is MDHEN and CDR2 SYDVKM. This CDR3 comprises 14 residues. This CDR3 reads CASTLEVRVQPQHF. Here the CDR3 DNA reads TGTGCCAGCACCTTGGAGGTAAGGGTCCAGCCCCAGCATTTT.

With regard to this clone: At the DNA level, this CDR3 is encoded by other sequences in the same sample as well. The V and J genes are TRBV18 and TRBJ1-4; D not certain. Germline CDR1 KGHSH, CDR2 LQKENI. The CDR3 spans 14 residues. Trimming stripped 3 bases from V and 0 bases from J, with 5 bases between. The CDR3 here is CASSPGATNEKLFF. CDR3 sequence (DNA): TGTGCCAGCTCACCCGGTGCAACTAATGAAAAACTGTTTTTT.

Notes on this clone: Other DNA sequences in this specimen translate into the identical CDR3. This chain uses TRBV6-5 with TRBJ1-2; D is unresolved. The CDR3 has 13 residues. The germline gives CDR1 MNHEY, CDR2 SVGAGI. Trimming took off 6 bases at V and 2 bases at J, with 10 bases between the two ends. In nucleotides, the CDR3 is TGTGCCAGCAGGGAGGACGGCAACTATGGCTACACCTTC. It specifies CASREDGNYGYTF.

The rearrangement links TRBV4-2 to TRBJ1-5; a weak D match, TRBD1 (5 bases). CDR1 and CDR2 (germline): LGHNA, YNFKEQ. The V and J ends lost 4 bases and 3 bases respectively, with 10 bases between them. The CDR3 is 14 residues long. The CDR3 DNA is TGTGCCAGCAGCCCAGGGATCGACAATCAGCCCCAGCATTTT. Translating gives CASSPGIDNQPQHF.

The rearrangement uses TRBV5-1 and TRBJ2-3; 11 positions agree with TRBD2. CDR3 length: 16 amino acids. Losses at the gene ends were 0 bases for V and 4 bases for J; bases not matched to a gene: 4. The V gene's germline CDR1 is SGHRS and CDR2 YFSETQ. The CDR3 region is CASSLAPSGRSDTQYF. CDR3 in DNA: TGCGCCAGCAGCTTGGCACCTAGCGGGAGGTCAGATACGCAGTATTTT.

This clone showed up just a few times. The chain recombines TRBV28 with TRBJ2-7; maybe TRBD2 (6 bases). CDR3 length: 14 amino acids. Germline CDR1 is MDHEN and CDR2 is SYDVKM. Trimming stripped 5 bases from V and 4 bases from J, with 15 bases between. The CDR3 nucleotides are TGTGCCAGCAGTGGACGGGAGAACTGGTACGAGCAGTACTTC. Residues: CASSGRENWYEQYF.

This clone was counted a single time. The chain recombines TRBV5-1 with TRBJ2-3; 10 bases fit TRBD2. The CDR3 length is 18 residues. In germline, CDR1 is SGHRS, CDR2 YFSETQ. Trimming cost V 6 bases and J 3 bases; bases outside gene matches: 16. CDR3 DNA sequence: TGCGCCAGCACCCCCACGCGGGCTAGCGGGAGCCAAACAGATACGCAGTATTTT. Translated: CASTPTRASGSQTDTQYF.

The rearrangement links TRBV28 to TRBJ2-7, with 10 bases lining up with TRBD1. Per germline, CDR1 MDHEN and CDR2 SYDVKM. The trim removed 5 bases at V and 6 bases at J, leaving 10 bases unmatched. This CDR3 contains 15 residues. The CDR3 sequence is CASSGHGTGEFEQYF. The CDR3, as DNA: TGTGCCAGCAGTGGACACGGGACAGGGGAGTTCGAGCAGTACTTC.

This sequence joins TRBV29-1 and TRBJ2-7, with 11 bases identical to TRBD2. The trim removed 4 bases at V and 4 bases at J, leaving 6 bases unmatched. Germline V CDR1 and CDR2: SQVTM, ANQGSEA. The CDR3 sequence is 14 residues long. CDR3 protein: CSVVRLAGGYEQYF. Written as DNA, the CDR3 is TGCAGCGTTGTACGCCTAGCGGGAGGTTACGAGCAGTACTTC.

This clone was seen more than once but under ten times. The chain employs TRBV6-4 and TRBJ1-2, with 7 bases lining up with TRBD1. Unmatched junction bases numbered 4, after V lost 6 bases and J lost 3 bases. Germline V gene sequence: CDR1 MRHNA, CDR2 SNTAGT. CDR3 size: 13 residues. CDR3 protein: CASSRTGDYGYTF. CDR3 DNA sequence: TGTGCCAGCAGCCGGACAGGAGACTATGGCTACACCTTC.

This clone was counted a few times. The chain joins TRBV5-1 to TRBJ2-3; TRBD2 is a possible D gene (5 bases). CDR1 is SGHRS and CDR2 is YFSETQ in the germline V gene. The ends were cut back, 5 bases at V and 0 bases at J, with 13 bases in the middle. The CDR3 runs 15 residues. The CDR3 loop reads CASRNSDTSTDTQYF. The CDR3 coding sequence is TGCGCCAGCAGAAATAGCGATACTAGCACAGATACGCAGTATTTT.

This sequence joins TRBV4-3 and TRBJ1-2; D possibly corresponds to TRBD1 (5 bases). V dropped 4 bases and J dropped 0 bases, with 9 bases sitting between them. The CDR3 sequence is 14 residues long. Germline V gene lookup returns CDR1 LGHNA and CDR2 YSLEER. DNA of the CDR3: TGCGCCAGCAGCCTAGGGACTGCTAACTATGGCTACACCTTC. It yields the protein CASSLGTANYGYTF.

This chain joins TRBV7-2 and TRBJ2-7, with 10 bases identical to TRBD2. Germline V gene data show CDR1 as SGHTA and CDR2 as FQGNSA. The CDR3 totals 15 residues. With 4 bases clipped from V and 0 bases from J, the junction kept 3 bases outside the gene matches. CDR3 sequence (DNA): TGTGCCAGCAGCTCTAGCGGGGGTAGCTCCTACGAGCAGTACTTC. Its translation is CASSSSGGSSYEQYF. The full variable domain, its missing parts supplied by reference TRBV7-2 and TRBJ2-7, is GAGVSQSPSNKVTEKGKDVELRCDPISGHTALYWYRQSLGQGLEFLIYFQGNSAPDKSGLPSDRFSAERTGGSVSTLTIQRTQQEDSAVYLCASSSSGGSSYEQYFGPGTRLTVT.

This clone was seen more than once but under ten times. The gene calls are TRBV2 and TRBJ2-5, with D unresolved. CDR3 length: 11 residues. V gave up 7 bases and J gave up 5 bases, with 8 bases separating them. CDR1 SNHLY and CDR2 FYNNEI come from the germline V gene. The CDR3 DNA follows: TGTGCCAGCAAGATGGAGGAGACCCAGTACTTC. It translates to CASKMEETQYF. The full variable domain, with the rest looked up from reference TRBV2 and TRBJ2-5, is EPEVTQTPSHQVTQMGQEVILRCVPISNHLYFYWYRQILGQKVEFLVSFYNNEISEKSEIFDDQFSVERPDGSNFTLKIRSTKLEDSAMYFCASKMEETQYFGPGTRLLVL.

V gene TRBV6-5 combines with J gene TRBJ2-5, with D maybe TRBD1 (5 bases). The CDR3 contains 13 residues. V was clipped by 4 bases and J by 1 base, with 7 bases between them. The germline CDR1 and CDR2 sequences are MNHEY and SVGAGI. The CDR3 region has the DNA TGTGCCAGCAGTTCCAGGGCCCAAGAGACCCAGTACTTC. Translation gives CASSSRAQETQYF.

The rearrangement joins TRBV14 to TRBJ2-1, with 7 bases aligning to TRBD2. V shed 0 bases, J shed 15 bases, and the junction held 8 bases outside the gene matches. Germline V gene sequence: CDR1 SGHDN, CDR2 FVKESK. This CDR3 is 13 amino acids long. This chain's CDR3 is CASSQDRTRTGFF. The CDR3 DNA reads TGTGCCAGCAGCCAAGATCGGACTAGAACGGGGTTCTTC.

The chain employs TRBV12-1 and TRBJ2-3; the table's TRBD1 call for D was not verified on the DNA. TRBV12-1 is flagged as a pseudogene. The CDR3 spans 17 residues. In DNA form, the CDR3 reads TGTGCCAGCAGTCCTCGAGGCCAGGGGCGGGGCACAGATACGCAGTATTTT. It specifies CASSPRGQGRGTDTQYF.

This sequence joins TRBV28 and TRBJ1-4; D possibly corresponds to TRBD1 (5 bases). V was cut by 4 bases and J by 8 bases, with 14 bases left in between. CDR1 is MDHEN and CDR2 is SYDVKM in the germline V gene. This CDR3 contains 14 residues. CDR3 DNA sequence: TGTGCCAGCAGTTCTCAGGGTGGCGACGAAAAACTGTTTTTT. Amino acids: CASSSQGGDEKLFF.

A remark on this clone: Other DNA sequences in the same sample also yield this CDR3. The chain uses TRBV5-1 and TRBJ1-3; D unresolved. Per germline, CDR1 SGHRS and CDR2 YFSETQ. Trimming left V 0 bases short and J 1 base short, with 5 bases between. The CDR3 has 14 residues. The CDR3 DNA reads TGCGCCAGCAGCTTGGCTCTTTCTGGAAACACCATATATTTT. It encodes CASSLALSGNTIYF.

The chain links TRBV29-1 to TRBJ2-1; 10 positions agree with TRBD2. Germline trimming cut 7 bases from V and 2 bases from J; bases unmatched to any gene: 5. The length of the CDR3 is 14 residues. The germline gives CDR1 SQVTM, CDR2 ANQGSEA. The CDR3 loop reads CSERAGGAYNEQFF. As DNA, the CDR3 is TGCAGCGAGAGAGCGGGAGGGGCCTACAATGAGCAGTTCTTC.

This clone was detected a few times. The chain recombines TRBV5-1 with TRBJ2-2; D remains unclear. This CDR3 region has 13 residues. Trimming pared 4 bases from V and 6 bases from J, leaving 10 bases between. Germline V CDR1 and CDR2: SGHRS, YFSETQ. CDR3 sequence (DNA): TGCGCCAGCAGCCAAACGGTGGCCGGGGAGCTGTTTTTT. The encoded protein is CASSQTVAGELFF.

The chain is built from TRBV4-3 and TRBJ1-1; D uncertain. The CDR3 contains 15 residues. Germline CDR1 reads LGHNA; CDR2 reads YSLEER. Trimming removed 1 base from V and 3 bases from J, with 12 bases in between. The CDR3 DNA reads TGCGCCAGCAGCCAAGTGGCAGGAGGAGACACTGAAGCTTTCTTT. Translation gives CASSQVAGGDTEAFF.

This chain uses TRBV5-1 with TRBJ2-2; D remains unclear. The V gene's germline CDR1 is SGHRS and CDR2 YFSETQ. V was clipped by 4 bases and J by 7 bases, with 8 bases between them. The CDR3 totals 12 residues. The CDR3 is CASSIGGGELFF. CDR3 nucleotides: TGCGCCAGCAGCATCGGTGGCGGGGAGCTGTTTTTT.